This entry lists 21 T cell receptor beta chains sequenced from one sample in a study of tumor and adjacent non-tumor tissue in lung cancer. The library came from three nested PCR rounds adapted from ARM-PCR protocols. TCRdb called the multiplex PCR reads again in MiXCR, with one record for every CDR3 protein. The repertoire includes around 200,000 distinct CDR3 sequences, around 71% of them detected once, and about 25% sits in the top ten. RNA was extracted from bulk tissue without any cell sorting. The sequencing sample was made of lung tumor tissue. These receptors all come from a man aged 55 to 70 with non-small cell lung cancer.

The chain joins TRBV7-8 to TRBJ1-1; no clear D. Per the germline V gene, CDR1 is SGHVS and CDR2 is FQNEAQ. Trimming removed 0 bases at V and 5 bases at J, with 7 bases between. The CDR3 sequence is 13 residues long. The CDR3 DNA sequence: TGTGCCAGCAGCTTAGCGTTAAGGACTGAAGCTTTCTTT. Translation gives CASSLALRTEAFF. Full variable domain (remainder filled in from reference TRBV7-8 and TRBJ1-1): GAGVSQSPRYKVAKRGQDVALRCDPISGHVSLFWYQQALGQGPEFLTYFQNEAQLDKSGLPSDRFFAERPEGSVSTLKIQRTQQEDSAVYLCASSLALRTEAFFGQGTRLTVV.

There are a few counts of this clonotype. The chain couples TRBV29-1 to TRBJ1-4; D remains ambiguous. Germline-derived CDR1 and CDR2 are SQVTM and ANQGSEA. This CDR3 is 14 amino acids long. Trimming took 7 bases from V and 8 from J, leaving 20 bases between them. The CDR3 loop reads CSATDDSTVEKLFF. As DNA, the CDR3 is TGCAGCGCTACGGACGATTCGACGGTCGAAAAACTGTTTTTT. Using reference TRBV29-1 and TRBJ1-4 for the parts outside the CDR3, the full variable domain is SAVISQKPSRDICQRGTSLTIQCQVDSQVTMMFWYRQQPGQSLTLIATANQGSEATYESGFVIDKFPISRPNLTFSTLTVSNMSPEDSSIYLCSATDDSTVEKLFFGSGTQLSVL.

The chain has TRBV11-2 and TRBJ2-7; tentative D call: TRBD1 (6 bases). Per germline, CDR1 SGHAT and CDR2 FQNNGV. Deletions cut 7 bases from V and 3 bases from J, with 19 bases between. The CDR3 covers 15 residues. In DNA, the CDR3 is TGTGCCAGCAACTCACACCCCGGGACAAACTACGAGCAGTACTTC. Translating gives CASNSHPGTNYEQYF.

The rearrangement links TRBV6-5 to TRBJ2-2, with TRBD1 matching 8 bases. V lost 1 base, J lost 13 bases, and 17 bases stayed unmatched. The CDR3 has 17 amino acids. CDR1 is MNHEY, CDR2 SVGAGI, per germline. The CDR3 loop is CASSYFQGQANTWGLFF. DNA of the CDR3: TGTGCCAGCAGTTACTTCCAGGGACAGGCGAACACCTGGGGGCTGTTTTTT.

Turning to this clonotype: A much larger clone sits a single nucleotide away, making a read error possible. The chain is built from TRBV5-4 and TRBJ1-2; TRBD1 might be the D (6 bases). The germline V gene has CDR1 SGHNT and CDR2 YYREEE (reference sequence). This CDR3 has 13 residues. Trimming removed 4 bases from V and 3 bases from J, with 10 bases in between. CDR3 protein: CASSRTEDYGYTF. Here the CDR3 DNA reads TGTGCCAGCAGCCGGACAGAAGACTATGGCTACACCTTC.

Comment on this clonotype: A single base separates this from a much larger clone, so it may be a read error. The gene calls are TRBV6-6 and TRBJ2-2; possible D gene TRBD1, 5 bases. The CDR3 is made up of 12 amino acids. Germline CDR1 reads MNHNY; CDR2 reads SVGAGI (reference sequence). DNA for the CDR3: TGTGCCCGCAGTTACGGGCAGGGTCAGCTGTTTTTT. Protein sequence: CARSYGQGQLFF.

With respect to this clonotype: Since a much larger clone is just one base distant, this may be a read error. V usage is TRBV20-1 and J usage is TRBJ2-3; D may be TRBD1 or TRBD2 (5 bases each). The CDR3 has 13 amino acids. The germline V gene encodes CDR1 DFQATT and CDR2 SNEGSKA (reference sequence). This CDR3 is CTRGGRFANTQYF. The CDR3 nucleotides read TGCACGAGGGGCGGCCGGTTCGCAAATACGCAGTATTTT.

This clonotype was counted many times. The chain links TRBV5-4 to TRBJ2-7; D might be TRBD2 (6 bases). The V end lost 2 bases, the J end lost 4 bases, and 16 bases lay between the germline ends. The CDR3 has 15 amino acids. Germline values: CDR1 SGHNT, CDR2 YYREEE (reference sequence). DNA for the CDR3: TGTGCCAGCAGCTTAAGGTCGGGACTTTCATACGAGCAGTACTTC. It yields the protein CASSLRSGLSYEQYF.

V usage is TRBV20-1 and J usage is TRBJ1-2; TRBD1 matches 7 bases. The CDR3 spans 13 residues. Germline assignment: CDR1 DFQATT and CDR2 SNEGSKA (reference sequence). This CDR3 is CDAKTGWGYGYTF. The CDR3 nucleotides are TGCGATGCAAAGACAGGGTGGGGCTATGGCTACACCTTC.

With regard to this clonotype: Since a much larger clone is just one base distant, this may be a read error. The CDR3 does not end in the conserved phenylalanine or tryptophan, so this is likely a read error. The chain has TRBV12-3 or TRBV12-4 and TRBJ2-5; D is unclear. The CDR3 extends over 14 amino acids. Trimming pared 1 base from V and 1 base from J, leaving 7 bases between. CDR3 DNA sequence: TGTGCCAGCAGTTTAGGGCGGTTCCAAGAGACCCAGTACATC. It translates to CASSLGRFQETQYI.

This clonotype was observed a single time. The chain carries TRBV20-1 and TRBJ2-3; tentatively, D is TRBD2 (6 bases). The CDR3 consists of 14 residues. V lost 8 bases and J lost 0, with 15 bases in between. Germline CDR1 and CDR2: DFQATT and SNEGSKA (reference sequence). The CDR3 sequence is CSTVVAASTDTQYF. CDR3 in DNA: TGCAGTACTGTGGTAGCGGCTAGCACAGATACGCAGTATTTT.

This chain links TRBV11-2 with TRBJ2-7, with TRBD2 matching over 9 bases. The CDR3 loop spans 14 amino acids. Germline CDR1 and CDR2: SGHAT and FQNNGV. The CDR3 DNA sequence: TGTACCATCAGCCTTTGGCGGGGGGGTCTCGAGCAGTACTTC. Protein product: CTISLWRGGLEQYF.

As to this clonotype: The conserved phenylalanine or tryptophan normally closing the CDR3 is absent here, so this likely arose from a read error. The chain has TRBV12-3 or TRBV12-4 and TRBJ2-2, with a tentative D call TRBD2 (5 bases). This CDR3 has 12 amino acids. Trimming removed 10 bases from V and 8 bases from J, with 14 bases in between. CDR3 region: CATRRASGELFY. The CDR3 DNA reads TGTGCCACCCGGCGGGCATCGGGGGAGCTGTTTTAT.

This clonotype came up a few times. V usage is TRBV4-1 and J usage is TRBJ1-2; 7 bases fit TRBD1. The CDR3 sequence is 15 residues long. The germline gives CDR1 MGHRA, CDR2 YSYEKL. V trimming: 4 bases; J trimming: 3 bases; junction bases outside the gene matches: 8. This CDR3 reads CASSRTDREDYGYTF. CDR3 in DNA: TGCGCCAGCAGCCGTACCGACAGGGAGGACTATGGCTACACCTTC.

This clonotype was recorded many times. V and J are TRBV20-1 and TRBJ2-5; D is possibly TRBD1 (5 bases). The CDR3 length is 14 residues. Germline V CDR1 and CDR2: DFQATT, SNEGSKA (reference sequence). V gave up 4 bases and J gave up 0 bases, with 12 bases separating them. The CDR3 DNA reads as TGCAGTGCTACTACAGGCATCTACCAAGAGACCCAGTACTTC. This codes for CSATTGIYQETQYF.

Concerning this clonotype itself: A junction boundary mismatches the germline segment, possibly from a read error. The chain combines TRBV6-1 with TRBJ2-1; the D gene could be TRBD1 or TRBD2 (5 bases each). From germline, CDR1 is MNHNS and CDR2 SASEGT. The CDR3 spans 15 residues. Here the CDR3 DNA reads TGTGCCGGCAGTGAAGTTGGGGCAGACTACAATGAGCACTTCTTC. Translated, it gives CAGSEVGADYNEHFF.

On this clonotype itself: At one end the junction does not follow the germline gene, possibly because of a read error. The chain couples TRBV6-5 to TRBJ2-5, with a weak D call TRBD1 (5 bases). CDR3 size: 13 residues. CDR1 and CDR2 (germline): MNHEY, SVGAGI. CDR3 region: CASSSPGSETQCF. DNA for the CDR3: TGTGCCAGCAGTAGCCCAGGGTCCGAGACCCAGTGCTTC.

In the case of this clonotype: Just one base apart from a much larger clone, this may be a read error. V and J are TRBV12-3 or TRBV12-4 and TRBJ1-1; perhaps TRBD1 as D (5 bases). The CDR3 is made up of 13 amino acids. The DNA of the CDR3 is TGTCCCAGCAGTCTCCCAGGGTTGACTGAAGCTTTCTTT. The encoded protein is CPSSLPGLTEAFF.

As to this clonotype: A much larger clone lies one base from this, so it may be a read error. The chain couples TRBV6-1 to TRBJ1-6; D remains ambiguous. Germline-derived CDR1 and CDR2 are MNHNS and SASEGT. This CDR3 region has 14 residues. The CDR3 bases are TGTGCCAGCATGGAAAGCTTGTTCGATTCACCCTTCCACTTT. It is translated as CASMESLFDSPFHF.

The sample holds many counts of this clonotype. The DNA for the CDR3 is TGCGCCAGCAGCCAAGCCGGGAGTGGTTACAATGAGCAGTTCTTC. Protein: CASSQAGSGYNEQFF. The V gene is TRBV4-3, the J gene TRBJ2-1, with D possibly TRBD2 on 6 matching bases. Per the germline V gene, CDR1 is LGHNA and CDR2 is YSLEER. Between the trimmed V and J ends, which lost 1 base and 4 bases, there was a span of 11 bases. This CDR3 has 15 amino acids.

A note on this clonotype: This likely comes from a read error, as the CDR3 has no conserved phenylalanine or tryptophan at its end. This chain joins TRBV20-1 and TRBJ2-7; D not resolved. Looked up from germline, CDR1 is DFQATT and CDR2 is SNEGSKA (reference sequence). Between the trimmed V and J ends, which lost 3 bases and 7 bases, there was a span of 10 bases. The CDR3 spans 11 residues. In nucleotides, the CDR3 is TGCAGTGCTAGTGTGAGTTATGAGCAGTACTCC. This translates into CSASVSYEQYS.